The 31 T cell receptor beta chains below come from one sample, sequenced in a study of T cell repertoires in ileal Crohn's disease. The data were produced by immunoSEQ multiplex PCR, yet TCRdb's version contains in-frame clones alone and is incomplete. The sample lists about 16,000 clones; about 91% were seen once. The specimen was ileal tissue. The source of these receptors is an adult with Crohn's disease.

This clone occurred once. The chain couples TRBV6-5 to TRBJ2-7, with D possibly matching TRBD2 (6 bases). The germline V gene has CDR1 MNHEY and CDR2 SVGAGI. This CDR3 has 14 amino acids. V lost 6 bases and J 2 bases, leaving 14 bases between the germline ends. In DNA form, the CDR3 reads TGTGCCAGCAGACACGGGACTTCTACCTACGAGCAGTACTTC. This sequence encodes CASRHGTSTYEQYF.

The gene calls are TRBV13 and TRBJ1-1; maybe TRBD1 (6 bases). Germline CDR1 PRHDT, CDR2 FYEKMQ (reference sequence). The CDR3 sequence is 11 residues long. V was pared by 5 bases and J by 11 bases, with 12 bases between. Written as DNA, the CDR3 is TGTGCCAGCAGCCGAGGGGGTACGGCTTTCTTT. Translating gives CASSRGGTAFF.

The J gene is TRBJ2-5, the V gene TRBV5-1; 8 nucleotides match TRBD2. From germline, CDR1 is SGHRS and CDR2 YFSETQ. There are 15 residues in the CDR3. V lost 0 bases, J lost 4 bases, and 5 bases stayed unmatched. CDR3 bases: TGCGCCAGCAGCTTGGTGCCGGGAGGGGGAGAGACCCAGTACTTC. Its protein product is CASSLVPGGGETQYF.

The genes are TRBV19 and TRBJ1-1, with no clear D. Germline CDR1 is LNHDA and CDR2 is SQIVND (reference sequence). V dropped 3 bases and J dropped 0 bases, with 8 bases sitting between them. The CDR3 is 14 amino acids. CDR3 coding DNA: TGTGCCAGTAGTATCACGGGTATGAACACTGAAGCTTTCTTT. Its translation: CASSITGMNTEAFF. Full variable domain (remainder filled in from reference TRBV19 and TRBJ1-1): DGGITQSPKYLFRKEGQNVTLSCEQNLNHDAMYWYRQDPGQGLRLIYYSQIVNDFQKGDIAEGYSVSREKKESFPLTVTSAQKNPTAFYLCASSITGMNTEAFFGQGTRLTVV.

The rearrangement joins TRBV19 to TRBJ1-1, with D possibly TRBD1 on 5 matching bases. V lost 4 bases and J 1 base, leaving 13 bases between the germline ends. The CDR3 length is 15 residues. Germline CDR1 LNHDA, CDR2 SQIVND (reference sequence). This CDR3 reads CASSRGLGPNTEAFF. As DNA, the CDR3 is TGTGCCAGTAGTAGGGGACTCGGCCCGAACACTGAAGCTTTCTTT.

The CDR3 coding sequence is TGTGCCAGCAGAACCGGGACAGGGACTACTGCTGAAGCTTTCTTT. It yields the protein CASRTGTGTTAEAFF. The chain employs TRBV7-8 and TRBJ1-1; 9 bases are shared with TRBD1. The CDR3 is 15 amino acids. Germline V gene data show CDR1 as SGHVS and CDR2 as FQNEAQ. V lost 6 bases and J lost 6; bases outside the gene matches: 11.

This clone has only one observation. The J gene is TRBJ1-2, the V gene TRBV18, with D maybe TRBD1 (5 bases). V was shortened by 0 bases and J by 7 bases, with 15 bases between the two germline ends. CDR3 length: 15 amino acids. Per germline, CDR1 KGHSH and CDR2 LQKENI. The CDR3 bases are TGTGCCAGCTCACCACCGTTCTCCGCAGGGCTTGGCTACACCTTC. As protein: CASSPPFSAGLGYTF.

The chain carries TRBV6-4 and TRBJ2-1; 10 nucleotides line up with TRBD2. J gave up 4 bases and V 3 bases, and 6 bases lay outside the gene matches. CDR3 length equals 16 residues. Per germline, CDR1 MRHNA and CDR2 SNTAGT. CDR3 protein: CASSEASGSDYNEQFF. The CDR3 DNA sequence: TGTGCCAGCAGTGAAGCTAGCGGGAGTGATTACAATGAGCAGTTCTTC.

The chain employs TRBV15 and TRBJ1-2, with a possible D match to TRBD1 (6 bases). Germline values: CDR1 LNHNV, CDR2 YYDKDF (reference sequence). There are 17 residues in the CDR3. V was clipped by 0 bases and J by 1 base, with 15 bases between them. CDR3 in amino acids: CATSRDWSDSHNYGYTF. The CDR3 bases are TGTGCCACCAGCAGAGATTGGTCGGACAGTCATAACTATGGCTACACCTTC.

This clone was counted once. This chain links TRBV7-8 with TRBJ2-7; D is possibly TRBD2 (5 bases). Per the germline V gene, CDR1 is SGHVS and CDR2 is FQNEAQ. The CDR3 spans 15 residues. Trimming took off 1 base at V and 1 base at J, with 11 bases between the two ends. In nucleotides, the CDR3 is TGTGCCAGCAGCTTAGAGGCTAGCCCGTCCTACGAGCAGTACTTC. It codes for CASSLEASPSYEQYF. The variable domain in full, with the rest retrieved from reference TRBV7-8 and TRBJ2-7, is GAGVSQSPRYKVAKRGQDVALRCDPISGHVSLFWYQQALGQGPEFLTYFQNEAQLDKSGLPSDRFFAERPEGSVSTLKIQRTQQEDSAVYLCASSLEASPSYEQYFGPGTRLTVT.

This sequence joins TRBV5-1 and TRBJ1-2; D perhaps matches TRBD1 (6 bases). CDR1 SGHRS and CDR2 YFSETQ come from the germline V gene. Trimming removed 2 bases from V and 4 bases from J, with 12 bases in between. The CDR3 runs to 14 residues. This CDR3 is CASSLDGQFYGYTF. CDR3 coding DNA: TGCGCCAGCAGCTTAGATGGACAGTTCTATGGCTACACCTTC.

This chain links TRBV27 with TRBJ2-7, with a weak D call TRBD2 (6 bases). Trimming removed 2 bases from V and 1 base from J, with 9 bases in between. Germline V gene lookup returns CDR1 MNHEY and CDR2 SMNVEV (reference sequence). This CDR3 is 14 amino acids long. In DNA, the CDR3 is TGTGCCAGCAGTTTAAGCCGGGAGTCCTACGAGCAGTACTTC. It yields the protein CASSLSRESYEQYF.

In nucleotides, the CDR3 is TGTGCCAGTAATCGGGACAGGGGGAGCACAGATACGCAGTATTTT. This codes for CASNRDRGSTDTQYF. The chain employs TRBV19 and TRBJ2-3; 11 nucleotides line up with TRBD1. Looked up from germline, CDR1 is LNHDA and CDR2 is SQIVND (reference sequence). CDR3 size: 15 residues. V was pared by 7 bases and J by 0 bases, with 3 bases of the junction left unmatched. The whole variable domain, filled in from reference TRBV19 and TRBJ2-3, reads DGGITQSPKYLFRKEGQNVTLSCEQNLNHDAMYWYRQDPGQGLRLIYYSQIVNDFQKGDIAEGYSVSREKKESFPLTVTSAQKNPTAFYLCASNRDRGSTDTQYFGPGTRLTVL.

The chain's CDR3 is CSDVPQGIWNTEAFF. The CDR3 nucleotides are TGCAGCGACGTACCGCAGGGGATCTGGAACACTGAAGCTTTCTTT. The genes are TRBV29-1 and TRBJ1-1; D perhaps matches TRBD1 (6 bases). In germline, CDR1 is SQVTM, CDR2 ANQGSEA. The CDR3 spans 15 residues. Trimming left V 7 bases short and J 1 base short, with 19 bases between. The variable domain in full, completed from reference TRBV29-1 and TRBJ1-1, reads SAVISQKPSRDICQRGTSLTIQCQVDSQVTMMFWYRQQPGQSLTLIATANQGSEATYESGFVIDKFPISRPNLTFSTLTVSNMSPEDSSIYLCSDVPQGIWNTEAFFGQGTRLTVV.

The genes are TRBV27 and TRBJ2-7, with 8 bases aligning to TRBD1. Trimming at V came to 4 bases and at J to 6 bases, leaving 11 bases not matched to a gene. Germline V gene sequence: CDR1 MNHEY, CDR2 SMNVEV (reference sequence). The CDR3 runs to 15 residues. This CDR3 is CASSSWTGQDGEQYF. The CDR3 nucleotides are TGTGCCAGCAGTTCGTGGACAGGGCAGGATGGCGAGCAGTACTTC.

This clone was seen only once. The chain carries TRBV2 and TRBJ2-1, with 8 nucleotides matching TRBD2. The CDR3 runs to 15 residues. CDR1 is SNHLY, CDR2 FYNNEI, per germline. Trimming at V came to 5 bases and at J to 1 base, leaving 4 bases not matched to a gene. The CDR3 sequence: CASSSGRKSYNEQFF. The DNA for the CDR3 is TGTGCCAGCAGTAGCGGGAGAAAGTCCTACAATGAGCAGTTCTTC.

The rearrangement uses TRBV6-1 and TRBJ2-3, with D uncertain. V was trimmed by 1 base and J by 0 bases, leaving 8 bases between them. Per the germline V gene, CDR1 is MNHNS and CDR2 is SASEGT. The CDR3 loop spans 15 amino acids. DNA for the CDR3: TGTGCCAGCAGTGAAGAGTACAGCAGCACAGATACGCAGTATTTT. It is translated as CASSEEYSSTDTQYF.

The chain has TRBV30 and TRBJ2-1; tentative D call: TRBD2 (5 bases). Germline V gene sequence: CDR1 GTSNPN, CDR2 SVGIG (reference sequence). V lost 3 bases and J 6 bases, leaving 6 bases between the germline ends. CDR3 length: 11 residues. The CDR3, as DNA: TGTGCCTGGAGCCGGGGCAATGAGCAGTTCTTC. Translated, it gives CAWSRGNEQFF.

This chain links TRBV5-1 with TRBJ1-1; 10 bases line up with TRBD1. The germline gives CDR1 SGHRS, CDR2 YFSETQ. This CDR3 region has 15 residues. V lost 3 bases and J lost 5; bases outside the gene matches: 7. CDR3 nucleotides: TGCGCCAGCAGCTGGGGACAGGGGCAGGGGACTGAAGCTTTCTTT. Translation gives CASSWGQGQGTEAFF.

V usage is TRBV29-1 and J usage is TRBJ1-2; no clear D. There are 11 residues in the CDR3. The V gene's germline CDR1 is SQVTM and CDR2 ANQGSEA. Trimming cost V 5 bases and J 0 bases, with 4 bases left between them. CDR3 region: CSVRANYGYTF. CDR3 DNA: TGCAGCGTTCGAGCTAACTATGGCTACACCTTC.

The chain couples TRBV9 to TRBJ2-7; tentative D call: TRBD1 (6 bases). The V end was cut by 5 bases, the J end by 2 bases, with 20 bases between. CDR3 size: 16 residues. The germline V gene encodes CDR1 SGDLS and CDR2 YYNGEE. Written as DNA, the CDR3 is TGTGCCAGCAGTGTCGGCCGGGACATAAGAACCTACGAGCAGTACTTC. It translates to CASSVGRDIRTYEQYF.

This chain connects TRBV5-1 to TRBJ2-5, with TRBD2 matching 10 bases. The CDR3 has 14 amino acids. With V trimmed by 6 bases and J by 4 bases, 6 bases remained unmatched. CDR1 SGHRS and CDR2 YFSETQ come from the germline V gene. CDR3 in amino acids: CASMSGRAGETQYF. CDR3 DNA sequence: TGCGCCAGCATGAGCGGGAGGGCGGGAGAGACCCAGTACTTC.

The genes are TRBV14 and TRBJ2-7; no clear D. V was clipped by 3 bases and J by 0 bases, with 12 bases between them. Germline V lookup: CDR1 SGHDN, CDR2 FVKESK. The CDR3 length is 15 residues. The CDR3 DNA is TGTGCCAGCAGCCATATGGGCAGGCCCTCCTACGAGCAGTACTTC. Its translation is CASSHMGRPSYEQYF.

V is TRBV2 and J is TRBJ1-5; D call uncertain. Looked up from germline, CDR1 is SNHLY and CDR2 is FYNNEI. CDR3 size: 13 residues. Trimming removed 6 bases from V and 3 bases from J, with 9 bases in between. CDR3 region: CASSQEFNQPQHF. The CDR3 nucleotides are TGTGCCAGCAGCCAAGAGTTCAATCAGCCCCAGCATTTT.

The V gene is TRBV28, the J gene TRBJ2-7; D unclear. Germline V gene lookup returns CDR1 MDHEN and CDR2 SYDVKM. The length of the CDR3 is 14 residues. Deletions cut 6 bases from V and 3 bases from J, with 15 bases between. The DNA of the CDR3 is TGTGCCAGCAGGAGTTTGGGCACTCTCTACGAGCAGTACTTC. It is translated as CASRSLGTLYEQYF.

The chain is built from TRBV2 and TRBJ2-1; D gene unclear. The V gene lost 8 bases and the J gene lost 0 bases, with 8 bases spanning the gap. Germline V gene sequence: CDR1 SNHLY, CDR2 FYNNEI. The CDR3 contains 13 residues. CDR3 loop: CASASLSYNEQFF. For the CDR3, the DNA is TGTGCCAGCGCGAGTCTCTCCTACAATGAGCAGTTCTTC.

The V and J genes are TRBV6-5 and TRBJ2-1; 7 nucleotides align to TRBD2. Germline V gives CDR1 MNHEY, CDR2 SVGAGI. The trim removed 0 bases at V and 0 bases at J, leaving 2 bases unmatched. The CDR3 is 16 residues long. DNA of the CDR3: TGTGCCAGCAGTTACTCCGTAGCGGGCTCCTACAATGAGCAGTTCTTC. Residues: CASSYSVAGSYNEQFF.

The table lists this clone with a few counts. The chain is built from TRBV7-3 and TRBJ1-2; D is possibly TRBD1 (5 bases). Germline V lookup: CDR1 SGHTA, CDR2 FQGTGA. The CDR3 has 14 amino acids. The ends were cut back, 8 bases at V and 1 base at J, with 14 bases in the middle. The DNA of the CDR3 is TGTGCCAGCTCTCGGGTGGGGGGTAACTATGGCTACACCTTC. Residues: CASSRVGGNYGYTF.

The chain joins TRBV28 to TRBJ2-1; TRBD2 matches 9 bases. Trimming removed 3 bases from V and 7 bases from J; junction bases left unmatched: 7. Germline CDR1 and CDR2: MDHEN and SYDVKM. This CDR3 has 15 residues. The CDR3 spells CASSFRGRARNEQFF. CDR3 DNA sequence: TGTGCCAGCAGTTTCCGCGGGAGGGCGCGAAATGAGCAGTTCTTC.

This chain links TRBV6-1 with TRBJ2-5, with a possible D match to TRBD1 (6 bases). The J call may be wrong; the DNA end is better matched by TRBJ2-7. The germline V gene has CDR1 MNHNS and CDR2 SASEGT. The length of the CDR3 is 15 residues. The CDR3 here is CASSARQALGHEQYF. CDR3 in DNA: TGTGCCAGCAGTGCTAGACAGGCCCTCGGGCACGAGCAGTACTTC.

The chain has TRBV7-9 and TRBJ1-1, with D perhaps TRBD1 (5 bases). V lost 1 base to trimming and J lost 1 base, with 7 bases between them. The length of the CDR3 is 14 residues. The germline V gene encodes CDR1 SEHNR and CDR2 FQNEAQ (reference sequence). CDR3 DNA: TGTGCCAGCAGCTTAGGCCAGGGGAACACTGAAGCTTTCTTT. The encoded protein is CASSLGQGNTEAFF.